Below, one T cell receptor beta chain is given with its context. Antigen unknown. V was clipped by 3 bases and J by 2 bases, with 9 bases between them. This CDR3 spans 14 amino acids. Germline V gene sequence: CDR1 KGHSH, CDR2 LQKENI. The sample's time point: cycle 4 day 1 (C4D1), after less than 7 weeks of nivolumab. In every patient, relapse followed autologous stem cell transplantation, while exposure to brentuximab vedotin differed. The data originate from a study of PD-1 blockade in classical Hodgkin lymphoma. Produced via immunoSEQ multiplex PCR; TCRdb's table is partial and in-frame only. The table records some 58,000 clones, over 85% of them present only once. Whole-study findings and limits: Patients starting nivolumab less than 1 year after ASCT had lower diversity and were excluded from later analyses. Only CD4+ TCR diversity, not CD8+, had risen significantly by C4D1. Healthy donors were reported to have higher baseline TCR diversity than newly diagnosed patients.

This clonotype was sampled from a human donor with classical Hodgkin lymphoma. The chain uses TRBV18 and TRBJ2-3; D ambiguous. Sequenced here: peripheral blood mononuclear cells (PBMCs), sampled before the fourth cycle of nivolumab. The DNA of the CDR3 is TGTGCCAGCTCACCGAGGACCAACACAGATACGCAGTATTTT. Protein: CASSPRTNTDTQYF.